The sequence of this TCR beta chain was determined in a study of blood T cell repertoires in COVID-19. Turning to the study itself: The United States, Italy and Spain provided the acute and convalescent COVID-19 samples. PBMCs, B-cell-depleted T cells, or T cells provided the cDNA or gDNA that made up the material.

How the authors handled the data: Reference gene primers were amplified, and this amplification served to estimate nucleated cell counts. Sequencing was performed with immunoSEQ multiplex PCR; in TCRdb, only in-frame clones are kept and a portion is missing. For V, J and clone size, that table is used; D and trimming come from the DNA. The sample records 310,000 or so clones, about 83% being singletons. The TCR was taken from a woman between 50 and 59 years old with acute or convalescent COVID-19. Sequenced: peripheral blood.

The CDR3, as DNA: TGTGCCAGCAGCCGGAGCGGACTAGCGGGCGTCAATGAGCAGTTCTTC. Translated: CASSRSGLAGVNEQFF. The V gene is TRBV6-4, the J gene TRBJ2-1; TRBD2 agrees at 11 bases. Per the germline V gene, CDR1 is MRHNA and CDR2 is SNTAGT. The CDR3 has 16 amino acids. Losses at the gene ends were 6 bases for V and 6 bases for J; bases not matched to a gene: 10.